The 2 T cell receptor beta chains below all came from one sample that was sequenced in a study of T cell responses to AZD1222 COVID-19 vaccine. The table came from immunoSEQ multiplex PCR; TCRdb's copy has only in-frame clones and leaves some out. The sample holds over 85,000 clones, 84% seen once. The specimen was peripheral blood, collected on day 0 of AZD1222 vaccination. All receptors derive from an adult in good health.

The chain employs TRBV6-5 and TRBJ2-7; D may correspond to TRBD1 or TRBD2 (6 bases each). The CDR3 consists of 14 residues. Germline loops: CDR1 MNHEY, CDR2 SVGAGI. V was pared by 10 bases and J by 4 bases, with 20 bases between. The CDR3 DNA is TGTGCCACCCGGCGGAGGGGGGATAGTTACGAGCAGTACTTC. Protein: CATRRRGDSYEQYF.

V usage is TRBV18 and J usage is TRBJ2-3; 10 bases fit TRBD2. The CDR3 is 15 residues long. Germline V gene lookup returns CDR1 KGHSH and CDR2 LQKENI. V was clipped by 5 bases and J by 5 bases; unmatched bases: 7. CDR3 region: CASSAELAGIDTQYF. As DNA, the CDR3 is TGTGCCAGCTCAGCCGAACTAGCGGGAATAGATACGCAGTATTTT.